This record covers a single T cell receptor beta chain. Germline and junction disagree at one end, which may indicate a read error. This record comes from a study of read filtering for tumor transcriptome and immune sequencing. The germline V gene has CDR1 GTSNPN and CDR2 SVGIG (reference sequence). This CDR3 is 15 amino acids long. The library was built from 400 to 500 ng RNA with molecular barcoded adaptors for alpha/delta and beta/gamma chains. TCRdb itself ran the reads through MiXCR, one entry per CDR3 protein. This repertoire shows 65,000 or so distinct CDR3 sequences, roughly 19% found once; its top ten account for 11%.

This rearrangement joins TRBV30 to TRBJ1-1; D unresolved. Sequencing was carried out using a population of CD138-negative cells sorted from bone marrow. The origin of this receptor is a donor aged 40 or over with multiple myeloma. CDR3 in DNA: TGTGCCTGGAGCCCAGTTGGAGGACGGAACGCTGAAGCTTTCTTT. Amino acids: CAWSPVGGRNAEAFF.